Listed below are T cell receptor beta chains from one sample, sequenced in a study of T cells after posttransplantation cyclophosphamide. The assay was immunoSEQ multiplex PCR, and TCRdb's table has in-frame clones only and misses some. The table records about 20,000 clones, approximately 92% of them present only once. Material: PBMCs, obtained approximately twelve months after allogeneic stem cell transplant with calcineurin inhibitor and methotrexate. The receptors were sampled from a female patient in her thirties or forties who received an allogeneic stem cell transplant from an unrelated donor, was CMV-positive, and had acute and chronic GVHD. The T cells may partly be graft donor cells. Each CDR3 is given with its conserved first and last residue. Each record gives: J gene, D gene, V gene, clone size, CDR3 protein, CDR3 DNA. The D gene is left open where the match is weak. Only some rows state a clone size, as once, few, many or a class for expanded clones.

TRBJ1-5 | TRBD1 | TRBV13 | NA | CASSSTGDGQPQHF | TGTGCCAGCAGCTCGACAGGGGACGGGCAGCCCCAGCATTTT
TRBJ2-7 | TRBD2 | TRBV29-1 | NA | CSVGEGTSYEQYF | TGCAGCGTGGGGGAGGGGACTTCCTACGAGCAGTACTTC
TRBJ2-3 | NA | TRBV7-9 | NA | CASSLGSSRTDTQYF | TGTGCCAGCAGCTTAGGAAGCAGCAGGACAGATACGCAGTATTTT
TRBJ2-1 | TRBD2 | TRBV10-1 | NA | CASTPGLAGVNEQFF | TGCGCCAGCACCCCGGGACTAGCGGGAGTCAATGAGCAGTTCTTC
TRBJ1-1 | NA | TRBV7-2 | NA | CASSLKQNTEAFF | TGTGCCAGCAGCTTAAAGCAGAACACTGAAGCTTTCTTT
TRBJ2-1 | TRBD1 | TRBV6-6 | NA | CASDSLGGSEQFF | TGTGCCAGTGACTCATTAGGGGGCAGTGAGCAGTTCTTC
TRBJ2-1 | NA | TRBV6-5 | NA | CASSYSSALVEQFF | TGTGCCAGCAGTTACTCGAGCGCTTTAGTTGAGCAGTTCTTC
TRBJ2-7 | NA | TRBV18 | NA | CAGGGQGEQYF | TGTGCCGGCGGCGGGCAAGGGGAGCAGTACTTC
TRBJ2-1 | TRBD2 | TRBV4-3 | NA | CASSQGTSGNYEQFF | TGCGCCAGCAGCCAAGGGACTAGCGGGAACTATGAGCAGTTCTTC
TRBJ2-2 | TRBD1 | TRBV11-3 | NA | CASSPRTGGTGELFF | TGTGCCAGCAGCCCTCGGACAGGGGGGACCGGGGAGCTGTTTTTT
TRBJ2-1 | TRBD2 | TRBV9 | NA | CASSPRLAGGTNEQFF | TGTGCCAGCAGCCCGCGACTAGCGGGAGGGACCAATGAGCAGTTCTTC
TRBJ2-2 | TRBD1 | TRBV10-1 | NA | CASSRGQETGELFF | TGCGCCAGCAGTAGGGGACAGGAGACCGGGGAGCTGTTTTTT
TRBJ2-2 | TRBD1 | TRBV7-2 | NA | CASSPTGVGTGELFF | TGTGCCAGCAGCCCAACAGGGGTTGGCACCGGGGAGCTGTTTTTT
TRBJ2-1 | NA | TRBV11-2 | NA | CASSLGTNEQFF | TGTGCCAGCAGCTTAGGGACAAATGAGCAGTTCTTC
TRBJ1-1 | NA | TRBV14 | NA | CASSPEGGYTEAFF | TGTGCCAGCAGTCCAGAGGGGGGGTACACTGAAGCTTTCTTT
TRBJ2-3 | TRBD1 | TRBV18 | NA | CASSPGQGRGNSTDTQYF | TGTGCCAGCTCCCCCGGACAGGGGAGAGGAAATAGCACAGATACGCAGTATTTT
TRBJ1-2 | TRBD1 | TRBV6-4 | NA | CASSVTGTGTFRGYTF | TGTGCCAGCAGTGTAACCGGGACAGGGACCTTTCGAGGCTACACCTTC
TRBJ1-2 | TRBD1 | TRBV2 | NA | CASSDRQGAKGYTF | TGTGCCAGCAGTGATAGGCAGGGGGCAAAAGGCTACACCTTC
TRBJ2-7 | TRBD2 | TRBV9 | NA | CASSASGSYEQYF | TGTGCCAGCTCGGCTAGCGGGAGCTACGAGCAGTACTTC
TRBJ2-3 | TRBD2 | TRBV5-1 | NA | CASSWGLGEDTQYF | TGCGCCAGCAGCTGGGGACTAGGGGAGGATACGCAGTATTTT
TRBJ2-3 | TRBD1 | TRBV10-3 | NA | CAISGGQGTDTQYF | TGTGCCATCAGTGGCGGACAGGGGACAGATACGCAGTATTTT
TRBJ2-5 | NA | TRBV4-1 | once | CASSQGVRSETQYF | TGCGCCAGCAGCCAAGGGGTTAGGAGTGAGACCCAGTACTTC
TRBJ2-5 | NA | TRBV18 | NA | CASSQQGPPETQYF | TGTGCCAGCTCACAACAGGGACCGCCAGAGACCCAGTACTTC
TRBJ1-1 | TRBD1 | TRBV6-1 | NA | CASSVQGSGGGTEAFF | TGTGCCAGCAGTGTACAGGGTTCAGGGGGAGGCACTGAAGCTTTCTTT
TRBJ1-2 | TRBD1 | TRBV18 | NA | CASSPDRTSGYGYTF | TGTGCCAGCTCACCGGACAGGACAAGCGGCTATGGCTACACCTTC
TRBJ2-2 | TRBD2 | TRBV7-3 | NA | CASSPNRLAGNTGELFF | TGTGCCAGCAGCCCAAACCGGTTAGCGGGGAACACCGGGGAGCTGTTTTTT
TRBJ2-3 | NA | TRBV19 | NA | CASGRQALTDTQYF | TGTGCCAGTGGCCGACAGGCCCTCACAGATACGCAGTATTTT
TRBJ2-7 | TRBD1 | TRBV6-5 | NA | CAIRNRGHPYEQYF | TGTGCCATAAGGAACAGGGGGCACCCCTACGAGCAGTACTTC
TRBJ2-1 | TRBD2 | TRBV7-6 | NA | CASSILAGGDEQFF | TGTGCCAGCAGCATACTAGCGGGAGGGGATGAGCAGTTCTTC
TRBJ1-6 | NA | TRBV6-5 | NA | CASSYGRANSPLHF | TGTGCCAGCAGTTACGGCAGGGCCAATTCACCCCTCCACTTT
TRBJ2-7 | TRBD2 | TRBV11-2 | NA | CASSVTSGRFHEQYF | TGTGCCAGCAGCGTAACTAGCGGGAGATTCCACGAGCAGTACTTC
TRBJ1-2 | NA | TRBV7-2 | NA | CASSKHKGDGYTF | TGTGCCAGCAGCAAACATAAGGGGGATGGCTACACCTTC
TRBJ2-5 | TRBD1 | TRBV5-6 | NA | CASSFLPGQQETQYF | TGTGCCAGCAGCTTCTTACCGGGACAGCAAGAGACCCAGTACTTC
TRBJ2-7 | TRBD2 | TRBV5-1 | NA | CASRPLAGGVSYEQYF | TGCGCCAGCCGGCCACTAGCGGGAGGGGTTTCCTACGAGCAGTACTTC
TRBJ1-1 | NA | TRBV15 | once | CATSRYNGGDTEAFF | TGTGCCACCAGCAGGTACAACGGGGGGGACACTGAAGCTTTCTTT
TRBJ2-3 | TRBD2 | TRBV29-1 | NA | CSVEDLGLAGFTDTQYF | TGCAGCGTTGAAGATCTTGGGCTAGCGGGGTTCACAGATACGCAGTATTTT
TRBJ2-1 | TRBD2 | TRBV2 | once | CASSPLAEVYNEQFF | TGTGCCAGCAGTCCTCTAGCGGAAGTATACAATGAGCAGTTCTTC
TRBJ2-7 | NA | TRBV6-1 | NA | CASSPNRYEQYF | TGTGCCAGCAGTCCTAACCGATACGAGCAGTACTTC
TRBJ2-7 | TRBD2 | TRBV27 | NA | CASAGLASFGAYEQYF | TGTGCCAGCGCGGGACTAGCGTCTTTCGGCGCCTACGAGCAGTACTTC
TRBJ1-1 | TRBD1 | TRBV11-2 | NA | CASSLRTGQTEAFF | TGTGCCAGCAGCCTGAGGACAGGGCAGACTGAAGCTTTCTTT
TRBJ2-1 | NA | TRBV7-2 | once | CASSLIAYNEQFF | TGTGCCAGCAGCCTTATAGCGTACAATGAGCAGTTCTTC
TRBJ1-2 | NA | TRBV30 | once | CAWSSGGTPGYTF | TGTGCCTGGAGTTCTGGGGGGACCCCTGGCTACACCTTC
TRBJ2-7 | NA | TRBV9 | NA | CASSVGYDSIYEQYF | TGTGCCAGCAGCGTAGGCTACGACTCGATATACGAGCAGTACTTC
TRBJ2-3 | NA | TRBV30 | NA | CAWSVGASDTQYF | TGTGCCTGGAGTGTAGGGGCGTCAGATACGCAGTATTTT
TRBJ1-2 | NA | TRBV20-1 | NA | CSAVDSYGYTF | TGCAGTGCTGTGGACAGCTATGGCTACACCTTC
TRBJ2-2 | NA | TRBV7-9 | few | CASSFLQGDTGELFF | TGTGCCAGCAGCTTCTTACAGGGCGACACCGGGGAGCTGTTTTTT
TRBJ2-5 | NA | TRBV5-1 | NA | CASSTMGLQETQYF | TGCGCCAGCAGCACCATGGGACTTCAAGAGACCCAGTACTTC
TRBJ2-2 | NA | TRBV9 | once | CASSVTLQDTGELFF | TGTGCCAGCAGCGTAACCTTGCAGGACACCGGGGAGCTGTTTTTT
TRBJ2-7 | NA | TRBV2 | NA | CASSPGLLKGNEQYF | TGTGCCAGCTCGCCGGGACTCCTAAAGGGAAACGAGCAGTACTTC
TRBJ2-1 | TRBD2 | TRBV7-3 | NA | CASSLLAGGENNEQFF | TGTGCCAGCAGCTTATTAGCGGGAGGCGAAAACAATGAGCAGTTCTTC
TRBJ2-2 | NA | TRBV27 | NA | CASRLAVNTGELFF | TGTGCCAGCAGGTTGGCAGTAAACACCGGGGAGCTGTTTTTT
TRBJ2-7 | NA | TRBV11-3 | NA | CASSHTGNYEQYF | TGTGCCAGCAGCCATACAGGGAACTACGAGCAGTACTTC
TRBJ2-7 | TRBD2 | TRBV7-9 | NA | CASSPRPREGSYEQYF | TGTGCCAGCAGCCCCCGCCCGCGGGAGGGATCCTACGAGCAGTACTTC